The TCR beta chain described here comes from a study of shared clonotypes between healthy human individuals. Study-level points and caveats: Non-shared clonotypes had lower generation probabilities than clonotypes shared by all four sorted-subset donors.

Remarks on this clone: The antigen is undetermined.

The assay ran at deep level. Clones were read by immunoSEQ multiplex PCR, and TCRdb kept only the in-frame ones, dropping some. The sample lists a few hundred thousand clones; around nine tenths were seen once. The donors were adults (healthy and HIV-negative) with no recent acute infections or vaccinations. CD8 memory merged CD45RO+ with CCR7-negative CD45RA+ TemRA cells. V was clipped by 4 bases and J by 0 bases, with 16 bases between them. The CDR3 loop spans 17 amino acids. Germline V lookup: CDR1 GTSNPN, CDR2 SVGIG (reference sequence). The TCR originated in a man in his late teens or twenties in good health. V and J are TRBV30 and TRBJ2-6; the D is unclear. The sample taken for sequencing was memory CD8+ T cells sorted from blood. Subset here: CD45RO+ cells pooled with CCR7-negative TemRA cells. This CDR3 reads CAWMVGVLPSGANVLTF. For the CDR3, the DNA is TGTGCCTGGATGGTTGGCGTTCTCCCCTCTGGGGCCAACGTCCTGACTTTC. Drawing the rest from reference TRBV30 and TRBJ2-6, the complete variable domain is SQTIHQWPATLVQPVGSPLSLECTVEGTSNPNLYWYRQAAGRGLQLLFYSVGIGQISSEVPQNLSASRPQDRQFILSSKKLLLSDSGFYLCAWMVGVLPSGANVLTFGAGSRLTVL.